The 20 T cell receptor beta chains below all came from one sample that was sequenced in a study of cytomegalovirus exposure and HLA in healthy donors. It was with 60 Vbeta and 13 Jbeta primers that the PCR ran. Clones were read by immunoSEQ multiplex PCR, and TCRdb kept only the in-frame ones, dropping some. The table includes roughly 150,000 clones, just under 80% detected once. The sample comprised PBMCs. The receptors come from a young man in good health.

The gene calls are TRBV7-3 and TRBJ2-7; D is uncertain. V was cut by 2 bases and J by 3 bases, with 14 bases left in between. The CDR3 consists of 15 residues. Germline V gives CDR1 SGHTA, CDR2 FQGTGA. The CDR3 sequence is CASSLAPGNYYEQYF. The DNA for the CDR3 is TGTGCCAGCAGCTTAGCCCCTGGTAACTACTACGAGCAGTACTTC.

This clone appeared once. The chain couples TRBV6-1 to TRBJ2-7, with a possible D match to TRBD2 (7 bases). The length of the CDR3 is 14 residues. Germline CDR1 reads MNHNS; CDR2 reads SASEGT. The V end was cut by 0 bases, the J end by 4 bases, with 10 bases between. CDR3 amino acids: CASSEAGGQYEQYF. CDR3 coding DNA: TGTGCCAGCAGTGAAGCGGGGGGGCAGTACGAGCAGTACTTC.

The chain combines TRBV7-9 with TRBJ2-7; 7 bases fit TRBD1. CDR3 length: 14 residues. Germline CDR1 reads SEHNR; CDR2 reads FQNEAQ (reference sequence). V dropped 4 bases and J dropped 0; count of bases not matched to a gene: 3. CDR3 sequence reads: CASSYPGGSYEQYF. CDR3 sequence (DNA): TGTGCCAGCAGCTATCCAGGGGGCTCCTACGAGCAGTACTTC.

For the CDR3, the DNA is TGTGCCAGCCAGGAAGGTACAGGGAGAGATACGCAGTATTTT. Protein product: CASQEGTGRDTQYF. This chain connects TRBV2 to TRBJ2-3; D perhaps matches TRBD1 (6 bases). Trimming shortened V by 8 bases and J by 5 bases, and 17 bases separated the two germline ends. The CDR3 sequence is 14 residues long. Germline values: CDR1 SNHLY, CDR2 FYNNEI.

This clone was detected a few times. This sequence joins TRBV7-2 and TRBJ1-2, with TRBD1 matching over 7 bases. Germline values: CDR1 SGHTA, CDR2 FQGNSA. V shed 5 bases and J 7 bases; nucleotides not matched to a gene: 4. The CDR3 spans 12 residues. The CDR3 nucleotides are TGTGCCAGCAGCCTCGGACAGGTTGGCTACACCTTC. Amino acid sequence: CASSLGQVGYTF.

This CDR3 reads CASSFSGIKGELFF. CDR3 bases: TGTGCCAGCAGCTTTTCCGGGATCAAGGGGGAGCTGTTTTTT. The V and J genes are TRBV5-6 and TRBJ2-2; D perhaps matches TRBD2 (5 bases). Germline CDR1 and CDR2: SGHDT and YYEEEE. Trimming took off 2 bases at V and 8 bases at J, with 13 bases between the two ends. The CDR3 runs 14 residues.

This clone was recorded once. CDR3 nucleotides: TGTGCCAGCAGCCCCCCAGGACTAGTCCACGAGCAGTACTTC. As protein: CASSPPGLVHEQYF. The chain uses TRBV7-8 and TRBJ2-7, with TRBD2 matching over 7 bases. The CDR3 sequence is 14 residues long. J was trimmed by 5 bases and V by 5 bases; bases with no gene match: 9. In germline, CDR1 is SGHVS, CDR2 FQNEAQ.

The J gene is TRBJ2-7, the V gene TRBV7-3, with TRBD1 matching 7 bases. CDR3 length equals 14 residues. With V trimmed by 5 bases and J by 2 bases, 6 bases remained unmatched. Germline assignment: CDR1 SGHTA and CDR2 FQGTGA. The CDR3 DNA reads TGTGCCAGCAGCACCGGGACAGACCCCTACGAGCAGTACTTC. Its translation: CASSTGTDPYEQYF.

The V gene is TRBV28, the J gene TRBJ1-1, with 7 bases lining up with TRBD1. Germline loops: CDR1 MDHEN, CDR2 SYDVKM. CDR3 length equals 15 residues. J gave up 7 bases and V 2 bases, and 10 bases lay outside the gene matches. The CDR3 spells CASSLPRQGSNEAFF. The CDR3 DNA is TGTGCCAGCAGTTTACCCCGACAGGGATCTAATGAAGCTTTCTTT. Looking up the rest from reference TRBV28 and TRBJ1-1 gives the full variable domain: DVKVTQSSRYLVKRTGEKVFLECVQDMDHENMFWYRQDPGLGLRLIYFSYDVKMKEKGDIPEGYSVSREKKERFSLILESASTNQTSMYLCASSLPRQGSNEAFFGQGTRLTVV.

This chain connects TRBV5-6 to TRBJ2-7, with TRBD1 identical over 7 bases. The CDR3 spans 14 residues. Losses at the gene ends were 4 bases for V and 3 bases for J; bases not matched to a gene: 7. CDR1 and CDR2 from the germline V gene are SGHDT and YYEEEE. CDR3 amino acids: CASSLGDRDYEQYF. The CDR3 DNA is TGTGCCAGCAGCCTAGGAGACAGGGACTACGAGCAGTACTTC.

This chain links TRBV5-1 with TRBJ1-5, with D possibly matching TRBD1 (5 bases). Germline values: CDR1 SGHRS, CDR2 YFSETQ. CDR3 size: 15 residues. The V gene lost 0 bases and the J gene lost 6 bases, with 13 bases spanning the gap. The CDR3 coding sequence is TGCGCCAGCAGCTTGGAGGGGACCGGGGGTCAGCCCCAGCATTTT. Its translation: CASSLEGTGGQPQHF.

The chain combines TRBV28 with TRBJ2-7, with 7 positions matching TRBD2. CDR3 length: 16 residues. V lost 2 bases, J lost 3 bases, and 10 bases stayed unmatched. Germline V lookup: CDR1 MDHEN, CDR2 SYDVKM. The CDR3 loop is CASSLPRDYIYYEQYF. DNA for the CDR3: TGTGCCAGCAGTTTACCCCGGGACTACATTTACTACGAGCAGTACTTC.

This chain links TRBV19 with TRBJ2-1; TRBD2 agrees at 9 bases. The germline CDR1 and CDR2 sequences are LNHDA and SQIVND (reference sequence). The CDR3 spans 16 residues. J lost 4 bases, V lost 5 bases, and 9 bases had no gene match. As DNA, the CDR3 is TGTGCCAGTAGTCGAATCTCTAGCGGGACTTACAATGAGCAGTTCTTC. Translated: CASSRISSGTYNEQFF.

The count of this clone is one. This chain joins TRBV5-6 and TRBJ1-4; D possibly corresponds to TRBD1 (5 bases). Trimming pared 0 bases from V and 2 bases from J, leaving 14 bases between. Germline V gives CDR1 SGHDT, CDR2 YYEEEE. CDR3 size: 17 residues. This CDR3 is CASSLGRGLSTNEKLFF. In DNA, the CDR3 is TGTGCCAGCAGCTTGGGGAGGGGATTGAGCACTAATGAAAAACTGTTTTTT.

This chain links TRBV29-1 with TRBJ2-3, with 12 nucleotides matching TRBD2. Germline V gene lookup returns CDR1 SQVTM and CDR2 ANQGSEA. With V trimmed by 7 bases and J by 5 bases, 13 bases remained unmatched. CDR3 size: 16 residues. The CDR3: CSDRGASGRGRDTQYF. The DNA for the CDR3 is TGCAGCGACCGGGGGGCTAGCGGGAGGGGGCGAGATACGCAGTATTTT.

The chain links TRBV2 to TRBJ2-1; no definite D call. This CDR3 is 14 amino acids long. Germline V gives CDR1 SNHLY, CDR2 FYNNEI. Trimming left V 4 bases short and J 5 bases short, with 12 bases between. CDR3 nucleotides: TGTGCCAGCAGTGGTCGACTGTTGGACAATGAGCAGTTCTTC. It is translated as CASSGRLLDNEQFF.

In its sample, this clone was seen once. The chain couples TRBV5-1 to TRBJ1-6; the match to TRBD1 covers 8 bases. CDR1 SGHRS and CDR2 YFSETQ come from the germline V gene. J was trimmed by 8 bases and V by 5 bases; bases with no gene match: 9. There are 15 residues in the CDR3. CDR3 DNA sequence: TGCGCCAGCAGTTTGCAGGGGGCGGATTATTCACCCCTCCACTTT. Residues: CASSLQGADYSPLHF. The full variable domain, rest sourced from reference TRBV5-1 and TRBJ1-6, is KAGVTQTPRYLIKTRGQQVTLSCSPISGHRSVSWYQQTPGQGLQFLFEYFSETQRNKGNFPGRFSGRQFSNSRSEMNVSTLELGDSALYLCASSLQGADYSPLHFGNGTRLTVT.

This chain joins TRBV11-2 and TRBJ2-7, with TRBD1 as a possible D gene (6 bases). CDR1 is SGHAT, CDR2 FQNNGV, per germline. Trimming shortened V by 3 bases and J by 5 bases, and 14 bases separated the two germline ends. The CDR3 is made up of 14 amino acids. The CDR3 here is CASSFHRASDEQYF. DNA of the CDR3: TGTGCCAGCAGCTTCCACAGGGCGAGCGACGAGCAGTACTTC. The full variable domain, completed using reference TRBV11-2 and TRBJ2-7, is EAGVAQSPRYKIIEKRQSVAFWCNPISGHATLYWYQQILGQGPKLLIQFQNNGVVDDSQLPKDRFSAERLKGVDSTLKIQPAKLEDSAVYLCASSFHRASDEQYFGPGTRLTVT.

Worth noting for this clone: At one end the junction does not follow the germline gene, possibly because of a read error. This chain connects TRBV5-8 to TRBJ1-2, with D maybe TRBD1 (5 bases). The CDR3 consists of 11 residues. Germline CDR1 reads SGHTS; CDR2 reads YDEGEE. The CDR3 is CASSSGLSLIF. CDR3 sequence (DNA): TGTGCCAGCAGCTCGGGACTCTCCCTTATCTTC.

Concerning this clone: One end of the junction is discordant with germline, which a read error may explain. The gene calls are TRBV2 and TRBJ2-7; 13 positions agree with TRBD2. The CDR3 has 12 residues. Germline CDR1 is SNHLY and CDR2 is FYNNEI. The CDR3 DNA is TGTGCCAGCAGTGAAAGGACTAGCGGGAGTAACTTC. This encodes CASSERTSGSNF.